The present T cell receptor (beta chain) was sequenced within a study of T cells in Graves' hyperthyroidism and ophthalmopathy. Across the whole study: The initial diagnosis was the point when peripheral blood was collected, ahead of any treatment. General study findings and limits: Progression to ophthalmopathy was predicted a median of roughly seven months early.

With V trimmed by 4 bases and J by 5 bases, 10 bases remained unmatched. The germline V gene has CDR1 SGHNT and CDR2 YYREEE (reference sequence). This CDR3 contains 15 residues. PBMCs came from around 9.7 ml fresh peripheral blood. Amplification yielded TCR beta CDR3 regions, with RNA transcripts as the source. Primed by the HTBI set, a first-round RT-PCR was run on the TCR CDR3. Using its own MiXCR run on the multiplex PCR reads, TCRdb lists one record per CDR3 protein. There are roughly 93,000 distinct CDR3 sequences in the sample; around 50% occur only once, and roughly 29% lies in the top ten. Worth noting for this clonotype: The antigen remains unidentified.

The sequenced sample was blood. The J gene is TRBJ2-5, the V gene TRBV5-4; TRBD1 agrees at 8 bases. This clonotype originated in a middle-aged woman with Graves' hyperthyroidism. CDR3 loop: CASSPKTGERETQYF. As DNA, the CDR3 is TGTGCCAGCAGCCCAAAGACAGGGGAAAGGGAGACCCAGTACTTC. Full variable domain (remainder filled in from reference TRBV5-4 and TRBJ2-5): ETGVTQSPTHLIKTRGQQVTLRCSSQSGHNTVSWYQQALGQGPQFIFQYYREEENGRGNFPPRFSGLQFPNYSSELNVNALELDDSALYLCASSPKTGERETQYFGPGTRLLVL.